Detailed here is one TCR beta chain. Its cognate antigen is unknown. This entry comes from a study of CD4 T cells in relation to SARS-CoV-2 and coronaviruses. Looking at the study overall: After less than eleven days of antigen culture, PBMC TCR beta CDR3s were sequenced.

CD4+ T cells from unexposed donors were obtained before the COVID-19 pandemic (2011-2018). After roughly 9 days of culture, CD4+ T cells were isolated. Cells permitting, SARS-CoV-2 S/N and four cold-coronavirus spikes were tested on unexposed-donor CD4+ T cells. Generated by immunoSEQ multiplex PCR, the TCRdb table keeps only in-frame clones and is missing some. The data hold roughly 23,000 clones, with less than 70% observed a single time. The CDR3 is 13 amino acids. Trimming left V 3 bases short and J 4 bases short, with 9 bases between. Looked up from germline, CDR1 is SEHNR and CDR2 is FQNEAQ (reference sequence). Findings and caveats of the study: Compared with monoreactive clones, crossreactive clones showed significantly weaker SARS-CoV-2 expansion. Roughly 65% of donors had memory CD4+ clonotypes crossrecognizing SARS-CoV-2 and common cold coronavirus spike.

The chain uses TRBV7-9 and TRBJ1-1; possible D gene TRBD1, 5 bases. This clonotype originated in a human donor in good health. The specimen sequenced was CD4+ T cells from PBMCs, cultured in vitro. CDR3 region: CASSLRGVTEAFF. The CDR3 DNA follows: TGTGCCAGCAGCTTGCGGGGGGTCACTGAAGCTTTCTTT.